A selection of T cell receptor beta chains follows, all from one sample in a study of T cell changes during pregnancy in multiple sclerosis. The protocol was immunoSEQ multiplex PCR, while the TCRdb copy is restricted to in-frame clones and leaves out a portion. Of more than 65,000 clones in the sample, around nine tenths were seen once. The sample consisted of CD4+ T cells from peripheral blood mononuclear cells, taken before pregnancy. The receptor set was obtained from a female donor with multiple sclerosis, enrolled in a pregnancy study. CDR3s include the opening cysteine and the closing phenylalanine or tryptophan. The D gene is left open where the match is weak. Only some rows state a clone size, as once, few, many or a class for expanded clones.

.	TRBJ2-5	TRBV7-7	.	TGTGCCAGCAGCAAGACAGGGGAGGGGACCCAGTACTTC	CASSKTGEGTQYF
.	TRBJ2-3	TRBV5-1	.	TGCGCCAGCAGCTTGAATGGCGGAGATACGCAGTATTTT	CASSLNGGDTQYF
.	TRBJ2-7	TRBV2	once	TGTGCCAGCAGCTCTCCAGGGTTCTACGAGCAGTACTTC	CASSSPGFYEQYF
.	TRBJ1-1	TRBV6-5	.	TGTGCCAGCAGTTGGGGACGGGACATGAACACTGAAGCTTTCTTT	CASSWGRDMNTEAFF
TRBD1	TRBJ2-3	TRBV6-5	.	TGTGCCAGCAGTCGGGACAGACTCAGCACAGATACGCAGTATTTT	CASSRDRLSTDTQYF
TRBD2	TRBJ2-3	TRBV27	.	TGTGCCAGCAGTTTAAAGAGCGGGAGGGGGATCACAGATACGCAGTATTTT	CASSLKSGRGITDTQYF
.	TRBJ2-5	TRBV15	.	TGTGCCACCAGCAGAGATCTAGGTGGGGCGGGGGCCTCCGAGACCCAGTACTTC	CATSRDLGGAGASETQYF
.	TRBJ2-4	TRBV7-6	medium-sized	TGTGCCAGCAGCTTAGCGCCCGAGGAAAACATTCAGTACTTC	CASSLAPEENIQYF
TRBD2	TRBJ2-1	TRBV7-3	.	TGTGCCAGCAGCCCCTCTAGCGGGAGGCAAAATGAGCAGTTCTTC	CASSPSSGRQNEQFF
.	TRBJ1-5	TRBV5-6	once	TGTGCCAGCAGCTTGAGGGCAGGGGCGAACTTCAATCAGCCCCAGCATTTT	CASSLRAGANFNQPQHF
.	TRBJ2-4	TRBV19	once	TGTGCCAGTAGTATACTCGGCGGGTCCCGGAAAAACATTCAGTACTTC	CASSILGGSRKNIQYF
TRBD2	TRBJ2-1	TRBV5-1	.	TGCGCCAGCAGCTTGTTGCCTAGCGGGGGGGGTGAGCAGTTCTTC	CASSLLPSGGGEQFF
.	TRBJ2-7	TRBV11-3	.	TGTGCCAGCAGCTTTTCAGGGGTCCACGAGCAGTACTTC	CASSFSGVHEQYF
TRBD1	TRBJ2-2	TRBV28	.	TGTGCCAGCAGTTTGGGACAGGGACGTGGCGGGGAGCTGTTTTTT	CASSLGQGRGGELFF
TRBD1	TRBJ1-1	TRBV5-4	.	TGTGCCAGCAGCCGGACAGGGGGCGCGTCCACTGAAGCTTTCTTT	CASSRTGGASTEAFF
TRBD2	TRBJ2-7	TRBV9	.	TGTGCCAGCAGCGTAGATGCGGGAGCCTACGAGCAGTACTTC	CASSVDAGAYEQYF
.	TRBJ2-7	TRBV5-1	.	TGCGCCAGCAGCGGATTCTTGGGGCCAGTCGCTAGCGATTCCTACGAGCAGTACTTC	CASSGFLGPVASDSYEQYF
TRBD2	TRBJ2-3	TRBV14	.	TGTGCCAGCAGCCAAGAGTTACTAGCGGGGGGCAGGGCAGATACGCAGTATTTT	CASSQELLAGGRADTQYF
.	TRBJ2-3	TRBV30	.	TGTGCCTGGACCGTAGGTGGGGCCGATACGCAGTATTTT	CAWTVGGADTQYF
.	TRBJ2-2	TRBV7-8	.	TGTGCCAGCAGCTTAGGGCAGGCGAACACCGGGGAGCTGTTTTTT	CASSLGQANTGELFF
.	TRBJ1-4	TRBV7-9	.	TGTGCCAGCAGCCTGCGGGCCGGCACCAATGAAAAACTGTTTTTT	CASSLRAGTNEKLFF
.	TRBJ2-5	TRBV19	.	TGTGCCAGCAGTAGGAGGGCCCCTATCGAGACCCAGTACTTC	CASSRRAPIETQYF
TRBD1	TRBJ1-2	TRBV6-6	.	TGTGCCAGCATCATAGGGACTGGACAGGGGAATGGCTACACCTTC	CASIIGTGQGNGYTF
.	TRBJ1-1	TRBV28	.	TGTGCCTGCGTCAAATTCGGGAACACTGAAGCTTTCTTT	CACVKFGNTEAFF
.	TRBJ2-3	TRBV10-3	.	TGTGCCATCTTGGTTAGTAGCACAGATACGCAGTATTTT	CAILVSSTDTQYF
.	TRBJ1-5	TRBV6-5	.	TGTGCCAGCAGCCTAGGAGATAGCAATCAGCCCCAGCATTTT	CASSLGDSNQPQHF
.	TRBJ2-1	TRBV11-2	.	TGTGCCAGCAGTGTCCCGGGACTCTCCCTCAATGAGCAGTTCTTC	CASSVPGLSLNEQFF
TRBD1	TRBJ2-1	TRBV5-8	.	TGTGCCAGCAGCTTCCGGACAGGGACGGGTGAGCAGTTCTTC	CASSFRTGTGEQFF
TRBD1	TRBJ2-7	TRBV5-1	.	TGCGCCAGCAGGGCGGGACAGGACGAGCAGTACTTC	CASRAGQDEQYF
TRBD2	TRBJ2-7	TRBV18	.	TGTGCCAGCTCAAGCGGGAGGGCCCGTGAGCAGTACTTC	CASSSGRAREQYF
.	TRBJ2-3	TRBV21-1	.	TGTGCCAGCAGCAAAGAACGCGGGAACGCAGATACGCAGTATTTT	CASSKERGNADTQYF
TRBD1	TRBJ1-1	TRBV5-1	.	TGCGCCAGCAGCTGGACAGGTACTGAAGCTTTCTTT	CASSWTGTEAFF
.	TRBJ2-7	TRBV5-1	.	TGCGCCAGCAGCTTGGTCAGTATGAGCGGCAGTATGAGGGAGCAGTACTTC	CASSLVSMSGSMREQYF
TRBD1	TRBJ2-7	TRBV10-3	.	TGTGCCATCAGTGGGGGGACAGGGGGATACGAGCAGTACTTC	CAISGGTGGYEQYF
TRBD1	TRBJ1-2	TRBV7-9	.	TGTGCCAGCAGCGCCCGGGACAGGGGCAACTATGGCTACACCTTC	CASSARDRGNYGYTF
TRBD1	TRBJ2-3	TRBV2	once	TGTGCCACCCGGGACAGGGGGTATGATACGCAGTATTTT	CATRDRGYDTQYF